A selection of T cell receptor beta chains follows, all from one sample in a study of cytomegalovirus exposure and HLA in healthy donors. Libraries were prepared by immunoSEQ multiplex PCR; TCRdb keeps only in-frame clonotypes and omits some of them. The sample records some 200,000 clones, roughly four fifths being singletons. Sequenced sample: PBMCs. The receptors were gathered from a woman aged 40-49 years in good health and CMV-seronegative. Both conserved end residues are part of each CDR3. D genes are given only for firm matches. Clone size is not always given. Where it is, it says once, few, many or a class for expanded clones.

TRBJ2-7	TRBV28	few	TRBD2	CASSPGLVGYEQYF	TGTGCCAGCAGCCCAGGACTAGTTGGCTACGAGCAGTACTTC
TRBJ2-7	TRBV28	once	TRBD1	CASRGQVTYEQYF	TGTGCCAGCAGGGGACAGGTAACCTACGAGCAGTACTTC
TRBJ1-5	TRBV2	-	TRBD1	CASSEIRGPHQPQHF	TGTGCCAGCAGTGAAATCAGGGGGCCCCATCAGCCCCAGCATTTT
TRBJ1-1	TRBV5-4	-	TRBD1	CASSLKDRGRTEAFF	TGTGCCAGCAGCTTGAAGGACAGGGGGCGAACTGAAGCTTTCTTT
TRBJ2-7	TRBV27	-	TRBD1	CASSFKGQGAYEQYF	TGTGCCAGCAGTTTCAAGGGGCAGGGGGCATACGAGCAGTACTTC
TRBJ2-7	TRBV5-4	-	TRBD1	CASSLWDRSYEQYF	TGTGCCAGCAGCTTGTGGGACAGATCCTACGAGCAGTACTTC
TRBJ2-3	TRBV5-1	-	-	CASSAGGAADTQYF	TGCGCCAGCAGCGCCGGGGGAGCCGCGGATACGCAGTATTTT
TRBJ2-7	TRBV7-9	-	TRBD2	CASSSSGMWWEQYF	TGTGCCAGCAGCTCGAGCGGGATGTGGTGGGAGCAGTACTTC
TRBJ2-7	TRBV19	-	-	CASSIAAGEFYEQYF	TGTGCCAGTAGTATTGCGGCAGGGGAATTCTACGAGCAGTACTTC
TRBJ2-7	TRBV9	once	-	CASSGGVGGTSREQYF	TGTGCCAGCAGCGGGGGTGTAGGGGGTACCTCGCGCGAGCAGTACTTC
TRBJ2-5	TRBV5-1	-	TRBD1	CASSLDRGGETQYF	TGCGCCAGCAGCTTGGACAGGGGTGGAGAGACCCAGTACTTC
TRBJ2-7	TRBV29-1	once	-	CSVAGQDPYEQYF	TGCAGCGTTGCGGGACAAGATCCCTACGAGCAGTACTTC
TRBJ1-3	TRBV18	few	-	CASSPIENTIYF	TGTGCCAGCTCACCCATAGAAAACACCATATATTTT
TRBJ1-1	TRBV19	-	-	CASTWGGSRFMNTEAFF	TGTGCCAGTACCTGGGGGGGAAGCCGATTTATGAACACTGAAGCTTTCTTT
TRBJ2-7	TRBV7-2	-	TRBD1	CASSSTGGFLNEQYF	TGTGCCAGCAGCTCGACAGGGGGCTTTCTAAACGAGCAGTACTTC
TRBJ2-3	TRBV6-6	-	TRBD2	CASSVGTRGDTQYF	TGTGCCAGCAGCGTAGGGACTAGGGGAGATACGCAGTATTTT
TRBJ1-2	TRBV29-1	-	-	CSVEDRGANYGYTF	TGCAGCGTTGAAGATCGGGGAGCTAACTATGGCTACACCTTC
TRBJ2-3	TRBV5-5	once	-	CASSLGLDTQYF	TGTGCCAGCAGCTTGGGGCTAGATACGCAGTATTTT
TRBJ2-7	TRBV4-1	-	-	CASSQDSRDAYEQYF	TGCGCCAGCAGCCAAGATTCCAGGGATGCCTACGAGCAGTACTTC
TRBJ2-5	TRBV7-9	-	-	CASRPGRFETQYF	TGTGCCAGCAGGCCGGGTCGGTTTGAGACCCAGTACTTC
TRBJ2-1	TRBV9	-	-	CASSPRAHRYNEQFF	TGTGCCAGCAGCCCCCGAGCCCACAGGTACAATGAGCAGTTCTTC
TRBJ1-5	TRBV10-2	few	TRBD1	CASRGTGMNQPQHF	TGCGCCAGCAGAGGGACAGGGATGAATCAGCCCCAGCATTTT
TRBJ2-7	TRBV9	once	-	CASSVGWRGSYEQYF	TGTGCCAGCAGCGTAGGGTGGCGTGGGAGTTACGAGCAGTACTTC
TRBJ2-7	TRBV5-6	-	-	CASSSITPGYEQYF	TGTGCCAGCAGCTCCATAACCCCAGGATACGAGCAGTACTTC
TRBJ2-7	TRBV19	-	-	CASSPGGSYEQYF	TGTGCCAGTAGCCCCGGCGGCTCCTACGAGCAGTACTTC
TRBJ1-5	TRBV2	-	-	CASSVLQGQPQHF	TGTGCCAGCAGTGTTCTACAGGGTCAGCCCCAGCATTTT
TRBJ2-1	TRBV20-1	few	-	CSATYNEQFF	TGCAGTGCTACTTACAATGAGCAGTTCTTC
TRBJ2-3	TRBV27	few	-	CASSTHSADTQYF	TGTGCCAGCAGTACTCATAGCGCCGATACGCAGTATTTT
TRBJ2-7	TRBV27	-	-	CASSRQGGYEQYF	TGTGCTAGCAGCCGACAGGGAGGTTACGAGCAGTACTTC
TRBJ1-3	TRBV30	-	TRBD1	CAWRDGTASGNTIYF	TGTGCCTGGAGAGATGGGACAGCGTCTGGAAACACCATATATTTT
TRBJ1-5	TRBV28	-	TRBD1	CASSLGQGNQPQHF	TGTGCCAGCAGTTTAGGACAGGGGAATCAGCCCCAGCATTTT
TRBJ2-1	TRBV2	-	-	CASFLYEQFF	TGTGCCAGTTTTCTCTATGAGCAGTTCTTC
TRBJ2-1	TRBV9	-	-	CASSVAGEPPFNEQFF	TGTGCCAGCAGCGTAGCCGGGGAACCACCCTTCAATGAGCAGTTCTTC
TRBJ2-6	TRBV6-1	-	TRBD1	CASSGTGAGANVLTF	TGTGCCAGCAGTGGCACAGGGGCAGGGGCCAACGTCCTGACTTTC
TRBJ1-4	TRBV28	-	-	CASKEEQEYLTNEKLFF	TGTGCCAGCAAAGAAGAACAGGAGTACCTTACTAATGAAAAACTGTTTTTT
TRBJ2-7	TRBV4-1	-	-	CASSQDQRTYEQYF	TGCGCCAGCAGCCAAGATCAGCGGACCTACGAGCAGTACTTC
TRBJ1-2	TRBV7-9	-	-	CASSFSTDRNYGYTF	TGTGCCAGCAGCTTCTCCACGGACAGAAACTATGGCTACACCTTC
TRBJ2-3	TRBV19	-	-	CASSAGQSTDTQYF	TGTGCCAGTAGTGCGGGACAGAGCACAGATACGCAGTATTTT
TRBJ2-5	TRBV2	-	TRBD1	CASRGQPQETQYF	TGTGCCAGCCGGGGACAGCCTCAAGAGACCCAGTACTTC
TRBJ2-2	TRBV7-8	-	-	CASFKASPNTGELFF	TGTGCCAGCTTCAAAGCCTCCCCGAACACCGGGGAGCTGTTTTTT